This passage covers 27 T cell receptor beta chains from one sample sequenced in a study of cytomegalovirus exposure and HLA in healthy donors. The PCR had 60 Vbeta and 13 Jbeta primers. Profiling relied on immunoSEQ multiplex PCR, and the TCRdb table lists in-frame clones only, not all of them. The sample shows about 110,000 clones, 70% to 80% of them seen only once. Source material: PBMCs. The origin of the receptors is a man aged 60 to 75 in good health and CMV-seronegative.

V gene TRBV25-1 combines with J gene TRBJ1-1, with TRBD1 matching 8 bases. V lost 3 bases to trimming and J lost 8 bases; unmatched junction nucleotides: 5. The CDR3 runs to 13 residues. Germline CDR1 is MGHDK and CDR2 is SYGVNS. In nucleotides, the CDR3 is TGTGCCAGCAGTGAGGGGGACAGGTTGGAAGCTTTCTTT. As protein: CASSEGDRLEAFF.

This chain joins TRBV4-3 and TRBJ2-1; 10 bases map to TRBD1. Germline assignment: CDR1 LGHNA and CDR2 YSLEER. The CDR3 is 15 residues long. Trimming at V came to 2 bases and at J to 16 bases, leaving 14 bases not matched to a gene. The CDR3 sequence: CASSQHRDRGFPPFF. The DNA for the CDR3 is TGCGCCAGCAGCCAACACCGGGACAGGGGATTCCCCCCCTTCTTC.

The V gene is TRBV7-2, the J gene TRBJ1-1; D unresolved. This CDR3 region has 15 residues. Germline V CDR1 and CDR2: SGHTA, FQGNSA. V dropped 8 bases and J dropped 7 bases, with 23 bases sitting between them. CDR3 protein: CASLLQPLSPGEAFF. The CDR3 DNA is TGTGCCAGCCTTCTCCAGCCCCTTAGTCCAGGTGAAGCTTTCTTT. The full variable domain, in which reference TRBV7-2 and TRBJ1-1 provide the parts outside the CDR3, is GAGVSQSPSNKVTEKGKDVELRCDPISGHTALYWYRQSLGQGLEFLIYFQGNSAPDKSGLPSDRFSAERTGGSVSTLTIQRTQQEDSAVYLCASLLQPLSPGEAFFGQGTRLTVV.

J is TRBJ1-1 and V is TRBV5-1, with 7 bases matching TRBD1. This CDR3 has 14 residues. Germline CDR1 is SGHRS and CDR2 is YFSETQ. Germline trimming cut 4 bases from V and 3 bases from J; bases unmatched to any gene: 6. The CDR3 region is CASSLRQGDTEAFF. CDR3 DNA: TGCGCCAGCAGCCTCAGACAGGGTGACACTGAAGCTTTCTTT.

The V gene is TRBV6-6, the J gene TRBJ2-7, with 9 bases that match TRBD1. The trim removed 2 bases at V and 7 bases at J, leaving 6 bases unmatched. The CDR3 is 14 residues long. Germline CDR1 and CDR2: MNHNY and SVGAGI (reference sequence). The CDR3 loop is CASSYGDRAGEQYV. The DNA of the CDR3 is TGTGCCAGCAGTTACGGGGACAGGGCGGGGGAGCAGTACGTC.

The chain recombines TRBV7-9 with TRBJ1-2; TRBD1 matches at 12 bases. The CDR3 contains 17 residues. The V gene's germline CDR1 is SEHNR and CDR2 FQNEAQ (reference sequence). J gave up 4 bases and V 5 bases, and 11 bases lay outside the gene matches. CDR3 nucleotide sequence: TGTGCCAGCAGCCCCAGGGGACAGGGGGCGAGTGGCTATGGCTACACCTTC. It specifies CASSPRGQGASGYGYTF.

CDR3: CASVRISGDQPQHF. CDR3 sequence (DNA): TGTGCCAGCGTCAGGATCTCCGGGGATCAGCCCCAGCATTTT. The chain recombines TRBV19 with TRBJ1-5; D unclear. V was pared by 9 bases and J by 5 bases, with 17 bases between. The CDR3 extends over 14 amino acids. Per the germline V gene, CDR1 is LNHDA and CDR2 is SQIVND (reference sequence). Full variable domain (remainder filled in from reference TRBV19 and TRBJ1-5): DGGITQSPKYLFRKEGQNVTLSCEQNLNHDAMYWYRQDPGQGLRLIYYSQIVNDFQKGDIAEGYSVSREKKESFPLTVTSAQKNPTAFYLCASVRISGDQPQHFGDGTRLSIL.

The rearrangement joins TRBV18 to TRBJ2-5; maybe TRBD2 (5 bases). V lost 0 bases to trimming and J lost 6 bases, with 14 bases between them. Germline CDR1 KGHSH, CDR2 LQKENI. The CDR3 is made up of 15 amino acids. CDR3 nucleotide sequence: TGTGCCAGCTCACCACCGGACCCCGGGGTAAAGACCCAGTACTTC. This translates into CASSPPDPGVKTQYF.

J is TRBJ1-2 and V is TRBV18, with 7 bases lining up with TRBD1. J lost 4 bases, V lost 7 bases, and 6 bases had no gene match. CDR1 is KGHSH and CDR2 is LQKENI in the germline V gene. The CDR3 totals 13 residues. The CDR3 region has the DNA TGTGCCAGCTTTAAGGACAGGATCTATGGCTACACCTTC. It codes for CASFKDRIYGYTF.

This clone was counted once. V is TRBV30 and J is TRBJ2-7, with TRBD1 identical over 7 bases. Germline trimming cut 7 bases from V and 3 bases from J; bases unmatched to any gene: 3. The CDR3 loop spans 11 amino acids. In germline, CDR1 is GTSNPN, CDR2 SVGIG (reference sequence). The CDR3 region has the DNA TGTGCCTCTGACAGGGACTACGAGCAGTACTTC. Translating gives CASDRDYEQYF.

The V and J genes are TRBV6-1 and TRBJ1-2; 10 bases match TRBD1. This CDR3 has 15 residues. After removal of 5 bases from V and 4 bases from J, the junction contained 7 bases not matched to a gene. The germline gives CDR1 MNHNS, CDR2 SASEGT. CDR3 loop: CASSSRDRGTYGYTF. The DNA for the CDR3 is TGTGCCAGCAGTTCCCGGGACAGGGGTACCTATGGCTACACCTTC.

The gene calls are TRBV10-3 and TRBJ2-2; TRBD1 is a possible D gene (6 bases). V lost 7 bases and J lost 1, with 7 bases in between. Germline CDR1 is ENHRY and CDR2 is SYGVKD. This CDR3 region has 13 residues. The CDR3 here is CAIKQGNTGELFF. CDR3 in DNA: TGTGCCATCAAACAGGGGAACACCGGGGAGCTGTTTTTT.

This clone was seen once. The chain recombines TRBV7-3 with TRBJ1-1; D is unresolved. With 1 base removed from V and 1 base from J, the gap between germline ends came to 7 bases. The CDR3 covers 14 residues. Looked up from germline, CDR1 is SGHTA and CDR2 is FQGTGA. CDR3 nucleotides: TGTGCCAGCAGCTTAAATTCAGGGAACACTGAAGCTTTCTTT. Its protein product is CASSLNSGNTEAFF.

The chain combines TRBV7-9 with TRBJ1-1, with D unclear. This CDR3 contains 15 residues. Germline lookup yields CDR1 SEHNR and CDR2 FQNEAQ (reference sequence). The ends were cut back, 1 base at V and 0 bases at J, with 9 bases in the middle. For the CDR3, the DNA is TGTGCCAGCAGCTTAGAACAGTTTTTGAACACTGAAGCTTTCTTT. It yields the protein CASSLEQFLNTEAFF. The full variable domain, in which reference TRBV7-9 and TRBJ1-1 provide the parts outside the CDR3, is DTGVSQNPRHKITKRGQNVTFRCDPISEHNRLYWYRQTLGQGPEFLTYFQNEAQLEKSRLLSDRFSAERPKGSFSTLEIQRTEQGDSAMYLCASSLEQFLNTEAFFGQGTRLTVV.

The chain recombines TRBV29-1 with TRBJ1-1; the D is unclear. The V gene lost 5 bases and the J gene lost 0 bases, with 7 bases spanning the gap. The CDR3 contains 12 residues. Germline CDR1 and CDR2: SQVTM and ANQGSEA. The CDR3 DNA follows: TGCAGCGTTTCCTCTATGAACACTGAAGCTTTCTTT. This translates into CSVSSMNTEAFF. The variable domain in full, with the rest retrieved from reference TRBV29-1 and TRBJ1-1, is SAVISQKPSRDICQRGTSLTIQCQVDSQVTMMFWYRQQPGQSLTLIATANQGSEATYESGFVIDKFPISRPNLTFSTLTVSNMSPEDSSIYLCSVSSMNTEAFFGQGTRLTVV.

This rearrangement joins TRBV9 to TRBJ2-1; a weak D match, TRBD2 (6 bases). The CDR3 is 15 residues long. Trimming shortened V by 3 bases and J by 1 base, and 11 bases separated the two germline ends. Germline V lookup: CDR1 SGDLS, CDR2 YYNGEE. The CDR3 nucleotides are TGTGCCAGCAGCGCCTCGGGGGATTCCTACAATGAGCAGTTCTTC. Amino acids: CASSASGDSYNEQFF.

In DNA form, the CDR3 reads TGTGCCAGTAGTATCCTGCAGTCGAACACTGAAGCTTTCTTT. It is translated as CASSILQSNTEAFF. The rearrangement joins TRBV19 to TRBJ1-1; D not certain. This CDR3 contains 14 residues. V was pared by 3 bases and J by 1 base, with 9 bases between. In germline, CDR1 is LNHDA, CDR2 SQIVND (reference sequence).

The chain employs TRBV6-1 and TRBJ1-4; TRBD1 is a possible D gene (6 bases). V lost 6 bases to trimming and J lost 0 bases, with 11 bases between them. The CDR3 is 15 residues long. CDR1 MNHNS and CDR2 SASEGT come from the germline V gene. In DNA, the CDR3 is TGTGCCAGCAGCAGGGGTTCTGCAACTAATGAAAAACTGTTTTTT. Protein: CASSRGSATNEKLFF.

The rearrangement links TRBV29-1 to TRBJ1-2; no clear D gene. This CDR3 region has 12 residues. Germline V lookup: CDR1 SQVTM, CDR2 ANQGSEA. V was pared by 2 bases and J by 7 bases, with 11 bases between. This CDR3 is CSVERQVGGYTF. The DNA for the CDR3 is TGCAGCGTTGAACGGCAGGTTGGTGGCTACACCTTC.

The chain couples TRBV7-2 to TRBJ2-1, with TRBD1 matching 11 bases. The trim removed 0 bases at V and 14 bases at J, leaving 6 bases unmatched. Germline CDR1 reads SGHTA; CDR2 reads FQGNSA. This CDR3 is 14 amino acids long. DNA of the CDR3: TGTGCCAGCAGCTTAGCGGGACAGGGGGAACGGGAGTTCTTC. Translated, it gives CASSLAGQGEREFF.

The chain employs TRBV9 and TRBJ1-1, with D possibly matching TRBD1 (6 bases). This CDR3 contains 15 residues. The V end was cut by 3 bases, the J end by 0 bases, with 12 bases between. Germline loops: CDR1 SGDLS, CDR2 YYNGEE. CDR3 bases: TGTGCCAGCAGCGAACGGGACACCTTGAACACTGAAGCTTTCTTT. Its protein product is CASSERDTLNTEAFF.

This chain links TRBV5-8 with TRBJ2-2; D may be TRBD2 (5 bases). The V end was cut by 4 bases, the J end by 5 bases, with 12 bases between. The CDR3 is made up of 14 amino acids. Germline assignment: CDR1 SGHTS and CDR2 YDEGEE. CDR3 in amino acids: CASSPRRGTGELFF. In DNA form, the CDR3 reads TGTGCCAGCAGCCCACGGAGAGGGACCGGGGAGCTGTTTTTT.

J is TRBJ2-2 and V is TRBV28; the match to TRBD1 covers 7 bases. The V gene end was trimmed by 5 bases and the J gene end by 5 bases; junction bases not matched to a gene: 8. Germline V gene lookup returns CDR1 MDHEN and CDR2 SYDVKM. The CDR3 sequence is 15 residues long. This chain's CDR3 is CASSGSTGRTGELFF. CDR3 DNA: TGTGCCAGCAGTGGATCGACAGGGAGAACCGGGGAGCTGTTTTTT.

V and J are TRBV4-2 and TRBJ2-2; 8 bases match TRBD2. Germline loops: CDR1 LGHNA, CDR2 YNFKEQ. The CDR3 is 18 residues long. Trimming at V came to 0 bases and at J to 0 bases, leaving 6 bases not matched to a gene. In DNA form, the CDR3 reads TGTGCCAGCAGCCAAGATCGGGGCGGGGGGCCGAACACCGGGGAGCTGTTTTTT. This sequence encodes CASSQDRGGGPNTGELFF.

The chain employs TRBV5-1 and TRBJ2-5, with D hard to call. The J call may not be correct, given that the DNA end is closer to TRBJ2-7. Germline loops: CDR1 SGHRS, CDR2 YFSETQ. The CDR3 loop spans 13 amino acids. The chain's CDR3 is CASSFDSSYEQYF. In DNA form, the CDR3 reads TGCGCCAGCAGCTTTGACTCCTCCTACGAGCAGTACTTC.

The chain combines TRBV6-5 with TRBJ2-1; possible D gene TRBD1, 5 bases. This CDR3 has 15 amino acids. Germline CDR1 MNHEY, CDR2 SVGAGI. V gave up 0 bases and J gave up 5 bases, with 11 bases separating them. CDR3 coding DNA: TGTGCCAGCAGTTACTCGCCAGGGCCTAACAATGAGCAGTTCTTC. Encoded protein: CASSYSPGPNNEQFF.

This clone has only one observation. This CDR3 is CASKARGQGLQPQHF. CDR3 in DNA: TGTGCCAGCAAGGCCCGCGGACAGGGGTTACAGCCCCAGCATTTT. The V call is TRBV6-1, the J call TRBJ1-5; 9 positions agree with TRBD1. Germline V CDR1 and CDR2: MNHNS, SASEGT. The V and J ends lost 7 bases and 7 bases, in that order; junction bases with no gene match: 11. CDR3 length: 15 residues.